The next 21 T cell receptor beta chains were all read from a single sample in a study of early T cells in non-severe SARS-CoV-2 infection. Each CDR3 protein is one row after TCRdb ran MiXCR on the 5' RACE reads. The sample has about 69,000 distinct CDR3 sequences, about 9% seen once; the top ten hold about 6%. The sample comprised whole blood. The receptors derive from an adult who was a healthcare worker with PCR-confirmed SARS-CoV-2 infection or an uninfected control (not recorded which).

This clonotype came up many times. The chain uses TRBV5-5 and TRBJ2-3; TRBD2 matches at 7 bases. Germline-derived CDR1 and CDR2 are SGHKS and YYEKEE (reference sequence). The CDR3 consists of 17 residues. V trimming: 4 bases; J trimming: 9 bases; junction bases outside the gene matches: 20. The CDR3 loop reads CASSRDYYNGGVMTQYF. The CDR3 DNA reads TGTGCCAGCAGCCGGGACTATTATAATGGGGGAGTGATGACGCAGTATTTT.

This clonotype has ten or more counts. The chain carries TRBV11-2 and TRBJ2-3; 10 nucleotides line up with TRBD2. J gave up 8 bases and V 6 bases, and 11 bases lay outside the gene matches. From germline, CDR1 is SGHAT and CDR2 FQNNGV. CDR3 length: 15 residues. CDR3 bases: TGTGCCAGCAGGTCCCTAGCGGGAGAGTTACCTACGCAGTATTTT. Its translation: CASRSLAGELPTQYF.

Ten or more counts support this clonotype. This chain joins TRBV7-3 and TRBJ2-1; 9 nucleotides agree with TRBD2. The CDR3 contains 15 residues. Trimming at V came to 3 bases and at J to 7 bases, leaving 7 bases not matched to a gene. The germline CDR1 and CDR2 sequences are SGHTA and FQGTGA. The DNA of the CDR3 is TGTGCCAGCAGCTTTCTGCGGGGGGGCAGAAATGAGCAGTTCTTC. Translated: CASSFLRGGRNEQFF.

This chain uses TRBV27 with TRBJ1-2, with TRBD1 matching over 8 bases. Germline trimming cut 5 bases from V and 3 bases from J; bases unmatched to any gene: 11. There are 16 residues in the CDR3. Looked up from germline, CDR1 is MNHEY and CDR2 is SMNVEV (reference sequence). CDR3 bases: TGTGCCAGCAGTATCAACCCCGACAGGGGATACTATGGCTACACCTTC. It translates to CASSINPDRGYYGYTF.

This clonotype appeared many times. The V and J genes are TRBV5-1 and TRBJ1-5; TRBD1 matches 7 bases. The CDR3 is made up of 14 amino acids. J gave up 7 bases and V 4 bases, and 8 bases lay outside the gene matches. Germline lookup yields CDR1 SGHRS and CDR2 YFSETQ. CDR3 bases: TGCGCCAGCAGCCCGACAGGGTCGAGACAGCCCCAGCATTTT. It yields the protein CASSPTGSRQPQHF.

In its sample, this clonotype was seen a few times. The V and J genes are TRBV3-1 and TRBJ2-7; D not certain. The V gene's germline CDR1 is LGHDT and CDR2 YNNKEL (reference sequence). Trimming took off 0 bases at V and 0 bases at J, with 15 bases between the two ends. This CDR3 contains 17 residues. This chain's CDR3 is CASSQDLTMASSYEQYF. The DNA of the CDR3 is TGTGCCAGCAGCCAAGATTTAACTATGGCGAGCTCCTACGAGCAGTACTTC.

This clonotype was counted at least ten times. The chain combines TRBV7-2 with TRBJ1-2; D perhaps matches TRBD1 (6 bases). The CDR3 runs 14 residues. Trimming cost V 5 bases and J 4 bases, with 14 bases left between them. The V gene's germline CDR1 is SGHTA and CDR2 FQGNSA. The CDR3 region is CASSPQRDIYGYTF. CDR3 sequence (DNA): TGTGCCAGCAGCCCACAACGGGACATCTATGGCTACACCTTC.

V usage is TRBV7-3 and J usage is TRBJ2-3; D gene uncertain. V gave up 5 bases and J gave up 4 bases, with 10 bases separating them. The CDR3 sequence is 13 residues long. Germline V lookup: CDR1 SGHTA, CDR2 FQGTGA. The DNA for the CDR3 is TGTGCCAGCAGCCCCTCTGGGTCAGATACGCAGTATTTT. Translating it yields CASSPSGSDTQYF. Using reference TRBV7-3 and TRBJ2-3 for the parts outside the CDR3, the full variable domain is GAGVSQTPSNKVTEKGKYVELRCDPISGHTALYWYRQSLGQGPEFLIYFQGTGAADDSGLPNDRFFAVRPEGSVSTLKIQRTERGDSAVYLCASSPSGSDTQYFGPGTRLTVL.

This clonotype was picked up a small number of times. The V and J genes are TRBV7-9 and TRBJ2-1; the match to TRBD2 covers 8 bases. The CDR3 has 16 residues. CDR1 is SEHNR, CDR2 FQNEAQ, per germline (reference sequence). Trimming took 6 bases from V and 0 from J; bases not matched to a gene: 7. The CDR3 region is CASSLGLAGSYNEQFF. The DNA for the CDR3 is TGTGCCAGCAGTCTCGGACTAGCTGGCTCCTACAATGAGCAGTTCTTC.

This clonotype was observed at least ten times. This chain links TRBV20-1 with TRBJ2-7, with 10 bases fitting TRBD2. The CDR3 loop spans 17 amino acids. The germline V gene encodes CDR1 DFQATT and CDR2 SNEGSKA (reference sequence). The ends lost 2 bases at V and 0 bases at J; junction bases unmatched: 10. CDR3 protein: CSARSGLAGVNSYEQYF. The CDR3 DNA sequence: TGCAGTGCTAGATCGGGCCTAGCGGGAGTCAACTCCTACGAGCAGTACTTC.

This clonotype turned up a few times. V is TRBV7-9 and J is TRBJ2-3; 7 nucleotides line up with TRBD2. The CDR3 length is 15 residues. Germline-derived CDR1 and CDR2 are SEHNR and FQNEAQ (reference sequence). The trim removed 2 bases at V and 5 bases at J, leaving 7 bases unmatched. CDR3 loop: CASSLTAGSIDTQYF. DNA for the CDR3: TGTGCCAGCAGCTTAACAGCGGGATCGATAGATACGCAGTATTTT.

This clonotype was seen a few times. The V gene is TRBV4-1, the J gene TRBJ2-7; 9 nucleotides match TRBD2. CDR1 MGHRA and CDR2 YSYEKL come from the germline V gene. There are 19 residues in the CDR3. The ends lost 2 bases at V and 9 bases at J; junction bases unmatched: 23. The CDR3 nucleotides are TGCGCCAGCAGCCAATTCTTACTAGCGGGCGCATCCACCCCTTTCGGGCAGTACTTC. Protein: CASSQFLLAGASTPFGQYF.

This rearrangement joins TRBV7-9 to TRBJ1-4; D ambiguous. Germline CDR1 and CDR2: SEHNR and FQNEAQ (reference sequence). The CDR3 sequence is 11 residues long. Trimming left V 5 bases short and J 4 bases short, with 2 bases between. CDR3 sequence: CASSNNEKLFF. The CDR3 DNA follows: TGTGCCAGCAGCAATAATGAAAAACTGTTTTTT.

The rearrangement uses TRBV20-1 and TRBJ2-3; D is perhaps TRBD1 (5 bases). Germline lookup yields CDR1 DFQATT and CDR2 SNEGSKA (reference sequence). The CDR3 contains 14 residues. V lost 1 base and J 2 bases, leaving 10 bases between the germline ends. CDR3 nucleotides: TGCAGTGCTAGAGTATCAGGGCACACAGATACGCAGTATTTT. Amino acids: CSARVSGHTDTQYF.

This clonotype was picked up many times. This sequence joins TRBV24-1 and TRBJ2-3; TRBD2 matches 9 bases. The CDR3 length is 16 residues. With V trimmed by 4 bases and J by 2 bases, 6 bases remained unmatched. Germline V gene sequence: CDR1 KGHDR, CDR2 SFDVKD. The DNA of the CDR3 is TGTGCCACCAGTGACCCGACTAGCGGATACACAGATACGCAGTATTTT. It is translated as CATSDPTSGYTDTQYF.

The chain combines TRBV27 with TRBJ2-2; no clear D. The CDR3 sequence is 15 residues long. V was cut by 5 bases and J by 5 bases, with 15 bases left in between. In germline, CDR1 is MNHEY, CDR2 SMNVEV (reference sequence). DNA for the CDR3: TGTGCCAGCAGTAGAGCTGGACGGAGAACCGGGGAGCTGTTTTTT. Protein sequence: CASSRAGRRTGELFF.

This clonotype came up many times. CDR3 protein: CASSLTSAGTGGGETQYF. DNA for the CDR3: TGTGCCAGCAGCCTTACTTCAGCCGGGACAGGGGGCGGTGAGACCCAGTACTTC. The chain carries TRBV5-4 and TRBJ2-5, with 12 positions matching TRBD1. The J segment lost 5 bases and the V segment lost 4 bases, leaving 15 bases of the junction unmatched. The CDR3 spans 18 residues. Per the germline V gene, CDR1 is SGHNT and CDR2 is YYREEE (reference sequence). Supplemented by reference TRBV5-4 and TRBJ2-5, the full variable domain reads ETGVTQSPTHLIKTRGQQVTLRCSSQSGHNTVSWYQQALGQGPQFIFQYYREEENGRGNFPPRFSGLQFPNYSSELNVNALELDDSALYLCASSLTSAGTGGGETQYFGPGTRLLVL.

This clonotype was picked up a small number of times. The chain uses TRBV18 and TRBJ1-4, with TRBD1 matching over 7 bases. Trimming at V came to 2 bases and at J to 4 bases, leaving 7 bases not matched to a gene. The germline V gene encodes CDR1 KGHSH and CDR2 LQKENI. This CDR3 has 16 amino acids. CDR3 DNA sequence: TGTGCCAGCTCACCAACCGGGGGGACAGTTAATGAAAAACTGTTTTTT. It translates to CASSPTGGTVNEKLFF. Variable domain in full (rest from reference TRBV18 and TRBJ1-4): NAGVMQNPRHLVRRRGQEARLRCSPMKGHSHVYWYRQLPEEGLKFMVYLQKENIIDESGMPKERFSAEFPKEGPSILRIQQVVRGDSAAYFCASSPTGGTVNEKLFFGSGTQLSVL.

This clonotype was found a few times. The chain carries TRBV19 and TRBJ2-1, with 10 nucleotides matching TRBD2. The CDR3 length is 17 residues. Germline CDR1 and CDR2: LNHDA and SQIVND (reference sequence). V shed 7 bases and J 8 bases; nucleotides not matched to a gene: 17. CDR3 sequence: CASMKTLGVAGGHEQFF. DNA for the CDR3: TGTGCCAGTATGAAGACCCTGGGGGTAGCGGGAGGTCATGAGCAGTTCTTC.

The chain combines TRBV20-1 with TRBJ2-3; 8 nucleotides line up with TRBD2. The germline V gene has CDR1 DFQATT and CDR2 SNEGSKA (reference sequence). The CDR3 has 14 residues. V was pared by 3 bases and J by 0 bases, with 2 bases of the junction left unmatched. Written as DNA, the CDR3 is TGCAGTGCTAGTCCGGGGGGGAGCACAGATACGCAGTATTTT. Translation: CSASPGGSTDTQYF.

This clonotype showed up many times. The chain couples TRBV10-2 to TRBJ2-1; D is tentatively TRBD1 or TRBD2 (5 bases each). This CDR3 has 19 residues. Looked up from germline, CDR1 is WSHSY and CDR2 is SAAADI. With 3 bases removed from V and 6 bases from J, the gap between germline ends came to 27 bases. DNA for the CDR3: TGCGCCAGCAGTGATAGCCGGGACCGAGCCTCCCTCGGGCGCAATGAGCAGTTCTTC. It encodes CASSDSRDRASLGRNEQFF.